This TCR beta chain was observed in a study of CD8 T cells in ankylosing spondylitis. Study results and limitations: Clones linked to the disease showed a CD8+ phenotype. They occurred at relatively low frequencies in peripheral blood. Seemingly characteristic of ankylosing spondylitis blood was a TCR beta motif consisting of 7 or 8 highly homologous variants. In ankylosing spondylitis patients, matched synovial fluid reportedly showed significant enrichment of disease-linked clones.

On this clonotype itself: Its matching antigen is unknown.

The authors made TCR beta libraries by quantitative 5'-RACE with molecular barcodes. MiXCR, run by TCRdb on the 5' RACE reads, gives a single entry per CDR3 protein. The sample yields over 150,000 distinct CDR3 sequences, about 20% seen once. Between the trimmed V and J ends, which lost 5 bases and 5 bases, there was a span of 16 bases. The V gene's germline CDR1 is MNHEY and CDR2 SVGEGT. CDR3 length equals 15 residues. The sample taken for sequencing was blood, either unsorted or a sorted T cell fraction (not recorded which). This sequence joins TRBV6-2 or TRBV6-3 and TRBJ2-1, with D maybe TRBD1 (6 bases). The clonotype comes from a male donor aged 10-30 years with ankylosing spondylitis or in good health (not recorded which). The CDR3 reads CASSPSRGRHNEQFF. In DNA, the CDR3 is TGTGCCAGCAGTCCGTCGAGGGGGAGACACAATGAGCAGTTCTTC.